What follows are 5 T cell receptor beta chains derived from one specimen sequenced in a study of blood T cell repertoires in COVID-19 (dated by TCRdb to 2019 to 2021). To prepare the library, the immunoSEQ multiplex PCR assay was applied. Held by TCRdb, this immuneACCESS table contains in-frame sequences only and omits some clones. Under half of the omission traces to an unresolved V gene where checked; the cause of the rest is unknown. In all, the sample holds fewer than 350,000 clones, and 87% of those were seen once. Roughly a tenth of the sample lies in the top ten. Sequencing was done on a sample of peripheral blood. These receptors all come from a man aged 25 to 45 with COVID-19, enrolled during active disease.

The chain has TRBV7-9 and TRBJ1-4, with 9 bases aligning to TRBD1. The germline V gene encodes CDR1 SEHNR and CDR2 FQNEAQ (reference sequence). Trimming took 5 bases from V and 7 from J; bases not matched to a gene: 5. This CDR3 region has 14 residues. The CDR3 DNA reads TGTGCCAGCAGCCCGGGACAGGGAAGTGAAAAACTGTTTTTT. Translating it yields CASSPGQGSEKLFF.

CDR3 amino acids: CASSRERVQETQYF. In DNA, the CDR3 is TGCGCCAGCAGCCGGGAAAGGGTTCAAGAGACCCAGTACTTC. The rearrangement links TRBV5-1 to TRBJ2-5; D is possibly TRBD2 (5 bases). V dropped 4 bases and J dropped 2 bases, with 12 bases sitting between them. CDR1 is SGHRS and CDR2 is YFSETQ in the germline V gene. The CDR3 loop spans 14 amino acids. The full variable domain, completed using reference TRBV5-1 and TRBJ2-5, is KAGVTQTPRYLIKTRGQQVTLSCSPISGHRSVSWYQQTPGQGLQFLFEYFSETQRNKGNFPGRFSGRQFSNSRSEMNVSTLELGDSALYLCASSRERVQETQYFGPGTRLLVL.

This chain links TRBV27 with TRBJ2-3; TRBD1 agrees at 8 bases. Germline V gene data show CDR1 as MNHEY and CDR2 as SMNVEV (reference sequence). After removal of 4 bases from V and 6 bases from J, the junction contained 0 bases not matched to a gene. The CDR3 is 12 residues long. The CDR3 DNA reads TGTGCCAGCAGTTGGACAGGGGATACGCAGTATTTT. It specifies CASSWTGDTQYF.

V usage is TRBV27 and J usage is TRBJ2-3; 11 bases map to TRBD2. With 5 bases clipped from V and 4 bases from J, the junction kept 8 bases outside the gene matches. Looked up from germline, CDR1 is MNHEY and CDR2 is SMNVEV (reference sequence). CDR3 size: 16 residues. The CDR3 sequence is CASSPTSGRAPDTQYF. CDR3 bases: TGTGCCAGCAGTCCCACTAGCGGGAGAGCCCCAGATACGCAGTATTTT.

The chain links TRBV5-4 to TRBJ2-2; 9 nucleotides match TRBD2. V shed 0 bases and J 4 bases; nucleotides not matched to a gene: 7. This CDR3 contains 17 residues. The germline V gene encodes CDR1 SGHNT and CDR2 YYREEE (reference sequence). For the CDR3, the DNA is TGTGCCAGCAGCTTGGGCGGGAGGGCCTATGGCACCGGGGAGCTGTTTTTT. It is translated as CASSLGGRAYGTGELFF. The variable domain in full, with the rest retrieved from reference TRBV5-4 and TRBJ2-2, is ETGVTQSPTHLIKTRGQQVTLRCSSQSGHNTVSWYQQALGQGPQFIFQYYREEENGRGNFPPRFSGLQFPNYSSELNVNALELDDSALYLCASSLGGRAYGTGELFFGEGSRLTVL.